The clone carrying this T cell receptor (beta chain) appeared a few times. Extracted from the samples, RNA was reverse transcribed into cDNA to serve as the sequencing template. The assay was immunoSEQ multiplex PCR, and TCRdb's table has in-frame clones only and misses some. The data hold approximately 82,000 clones, with just over 50% observed a single time. Germline CDR1 reads SQVTM; CDR2 reads ANQGSEA. V lost 3 bases to trimming and J lost 3 bases, with 9 bases between them. The CDR3 has 12 amino acids. This sample was included in a study of CD8+ T cells in alopecia areata. The sequenced sample consisted of NKG2D-high CD8+ T cells sorted from blood. This TCR derives from a human donor with alopecia areata. V is TRBV29-1 and J is TRBJ2-7; no definite D call. The CDR3 loop reads CSVDPTGYEQYF. CDR3 coding DNA: TGCAGCGTTGACCCGACGGGCTACGAGCAGTACTTC.